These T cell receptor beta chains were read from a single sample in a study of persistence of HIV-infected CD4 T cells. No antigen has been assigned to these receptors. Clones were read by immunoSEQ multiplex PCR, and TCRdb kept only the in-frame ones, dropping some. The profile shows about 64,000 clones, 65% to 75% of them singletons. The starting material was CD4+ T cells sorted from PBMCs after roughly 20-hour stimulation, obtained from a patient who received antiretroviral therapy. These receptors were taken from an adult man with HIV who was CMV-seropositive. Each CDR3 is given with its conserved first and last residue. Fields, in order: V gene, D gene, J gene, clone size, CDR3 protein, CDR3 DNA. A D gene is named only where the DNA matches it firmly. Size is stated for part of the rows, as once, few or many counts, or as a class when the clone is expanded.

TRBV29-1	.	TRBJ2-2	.	CSVVPGRDTGELFF	TGCAGCGTTGTCCCAGGCAGGGACACCGGGGAGCTGTTTTTT
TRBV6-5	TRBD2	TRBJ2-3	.	CASGLAGGRAQYF	TGTGCCAGCGGACTAGCGGGGGGGCGGGCGCAGTATTTT
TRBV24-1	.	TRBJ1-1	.	CATSDQSGTRAFF	TGTGCCACCAGTGATCAGAGCGGGACACGCGCTTTCTTT
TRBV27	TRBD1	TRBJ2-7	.	CASSSLPDRGKKGKQYF	TGTGCCAGCAGTTCCCTCCCCGACAGGGGCAAAAAAGGAAAGCAGTACTTC
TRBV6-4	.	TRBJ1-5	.	CASSAAENQPQHF	TGTGCCAGCAGTGCAGCAGAAAATCAGCCCCAGCATTTT
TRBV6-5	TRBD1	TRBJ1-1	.	CASSGRRQGTEAFF	TGTGCCAGCAGCGGACGGAGACAGGGCACTGAAGCTTTCTTT
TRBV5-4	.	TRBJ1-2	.	CASSWRAANYGYTF	TGTGCCAGCAGCTGGAGGGCAGCTAACTATGGCTACACCTTC
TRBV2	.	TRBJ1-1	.	CASSPNPGTEAFF	TGTGCCAGCAGTCCGAACCCTGGAACTGAAGCTTTCTTT
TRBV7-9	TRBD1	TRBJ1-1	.	CASSRQGEAFF	TGTGCCAGCAGCCGACAGGGTGAAGCTTTCTTT
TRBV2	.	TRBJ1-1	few	CASSVGQGDTEAFF	TGTGCCAGCAGTGTAGGGCAGGGCGACACTGAAGCTTTCTTT
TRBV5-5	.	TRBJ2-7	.	CASRFSSETYEQYF	TGTGCCAGCAGATTTTCCTCCGAAACCTACGAGCAGTACTTC
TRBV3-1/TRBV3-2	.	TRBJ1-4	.	CASSQGGKLFF	TGTGCCAGCAGCCAGGGCGGAAAACTGTTTTTT
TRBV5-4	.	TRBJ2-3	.	CASSLGGPGLTDTQYF	TGTGCCAGCAGCTTGGGCGGGCCCGGACTCACAGATACGCAGTATTTT
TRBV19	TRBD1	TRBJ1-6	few	CASSTGTGGLRALHF	TGTGCCAGTAGTACCGGCACAGGGGGATTAAGGGCCCTCCACTTT
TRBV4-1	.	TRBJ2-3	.	CASSPGGADTQYF	TGCGCCAGCAGCCCCGGTGGGGCAGATACGCAGTATTTT
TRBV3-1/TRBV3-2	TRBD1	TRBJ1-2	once	CASNSMGQGSGYTF	TGTGCCAGCAACTCGATGGGACAGGGGAGTGGCTACACCTTC
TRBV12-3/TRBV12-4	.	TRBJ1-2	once	CASSSFVGYTF	TGTGCCAGCAGCTCGTTCGTTGGCTACACCTTC
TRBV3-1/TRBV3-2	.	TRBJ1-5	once	CASSQGTAIYQPQHF	TGTGCCAGCAGCCAGGGGACGGCGATATATCAGCCCCAGCATTTT
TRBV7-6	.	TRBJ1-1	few	CASSLSSNTEAFF	TGTGCCAGCAGCCTCAGTTCGAACACTGAAGCTTTCTTT
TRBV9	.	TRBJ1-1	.	CASSVRGETEAFF	TGTGCCAGCAGCGTAAGGGGGGAAACTGAAGCTTTCTTT
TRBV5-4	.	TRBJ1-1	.	CASSSPDSMNTEAFF	TGTGCCAGCAGCTCCCCTGACAGCATGAACACTGAAGCTTTCTTT